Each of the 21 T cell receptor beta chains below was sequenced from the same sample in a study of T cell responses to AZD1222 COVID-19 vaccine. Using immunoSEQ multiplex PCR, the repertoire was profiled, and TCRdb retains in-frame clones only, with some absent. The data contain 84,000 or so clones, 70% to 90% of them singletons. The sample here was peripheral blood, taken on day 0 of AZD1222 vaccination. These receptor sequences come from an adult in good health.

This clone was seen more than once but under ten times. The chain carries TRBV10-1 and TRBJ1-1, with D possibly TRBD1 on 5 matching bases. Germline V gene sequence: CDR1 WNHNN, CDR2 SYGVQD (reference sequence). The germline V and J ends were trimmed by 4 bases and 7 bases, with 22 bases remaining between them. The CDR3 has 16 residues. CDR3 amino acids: CASSGGSLTALGEAFF. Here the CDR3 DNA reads TGCGCCAGCAGTGGAGGCTCATTGACAGCCCTCGGTGAAGCTTTCTTT.

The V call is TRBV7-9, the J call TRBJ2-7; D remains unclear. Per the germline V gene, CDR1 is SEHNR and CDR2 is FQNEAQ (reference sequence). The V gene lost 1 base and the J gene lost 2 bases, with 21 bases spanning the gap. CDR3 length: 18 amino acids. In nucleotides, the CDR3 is TGTGCCAGCAGCTTAGTTCCATTTCCCAGGTCCCGGGCCTACGAGCAGTACTTC. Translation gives CASSLVPFPRSRAYEQYF.

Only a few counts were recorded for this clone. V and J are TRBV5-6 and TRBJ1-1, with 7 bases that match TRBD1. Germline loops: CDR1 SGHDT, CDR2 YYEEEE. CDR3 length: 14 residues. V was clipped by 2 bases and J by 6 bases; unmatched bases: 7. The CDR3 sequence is CASSFAQGPSEAFF. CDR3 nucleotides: TGTGCCAGCAGCTTTGCACAGGGGCCCTCTGAAGCTTTCTTT.

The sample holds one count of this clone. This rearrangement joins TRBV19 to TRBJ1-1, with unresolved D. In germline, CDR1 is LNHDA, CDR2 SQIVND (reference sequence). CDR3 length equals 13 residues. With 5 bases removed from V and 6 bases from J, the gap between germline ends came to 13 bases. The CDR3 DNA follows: TGTGCCAGTAGTGTCCTACCCGAGGCTGAAGCTTTCTTT. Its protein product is CASSVLPEAEAFF.

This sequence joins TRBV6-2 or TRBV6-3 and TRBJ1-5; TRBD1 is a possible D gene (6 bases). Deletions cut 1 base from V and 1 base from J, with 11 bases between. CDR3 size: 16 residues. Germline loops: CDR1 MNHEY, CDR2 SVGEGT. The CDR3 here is CASSYYGDTSNQPQHF. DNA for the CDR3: TGTGCCAGCAGTTACTACGGGGACACCAGCAATCAGCCCCAGCATTTT.

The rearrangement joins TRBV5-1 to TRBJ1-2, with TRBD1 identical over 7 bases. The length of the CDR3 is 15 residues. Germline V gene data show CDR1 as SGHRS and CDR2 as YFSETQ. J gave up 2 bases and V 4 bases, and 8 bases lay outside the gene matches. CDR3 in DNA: TGCGCCAGCAGCCTACAGACAGGGACGAACTATGGCTACACCTTC. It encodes CASSLQTGTNYGYTF.

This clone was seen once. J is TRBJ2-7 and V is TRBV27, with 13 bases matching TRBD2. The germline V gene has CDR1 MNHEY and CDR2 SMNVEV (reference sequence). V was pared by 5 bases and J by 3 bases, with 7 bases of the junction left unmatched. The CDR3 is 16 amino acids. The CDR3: CASSPTRTSGSYEQYF. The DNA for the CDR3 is TGTGCCAGCAGTCCCACCAGGACTAGCGGGAGCTACGAGCAGTACTTC.

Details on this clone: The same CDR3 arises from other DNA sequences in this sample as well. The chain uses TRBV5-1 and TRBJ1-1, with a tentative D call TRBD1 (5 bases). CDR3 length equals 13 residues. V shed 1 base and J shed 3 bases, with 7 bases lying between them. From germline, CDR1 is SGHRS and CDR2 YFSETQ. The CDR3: CASSLRGDTEAFF. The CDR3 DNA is TGCGCCAGCAGCTTGCGAGGGGACACTGAAGCTTTCTTT.

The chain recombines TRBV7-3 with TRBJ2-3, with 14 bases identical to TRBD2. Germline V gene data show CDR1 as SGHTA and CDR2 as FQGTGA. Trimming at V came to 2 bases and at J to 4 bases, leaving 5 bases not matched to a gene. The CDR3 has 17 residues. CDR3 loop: CASSLGTSGRGADTQYF. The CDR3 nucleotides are TGTGCCAGCAGCTTAGGGACTAGCGGGAGAGGTGCAGATACGCAGTATTTT.

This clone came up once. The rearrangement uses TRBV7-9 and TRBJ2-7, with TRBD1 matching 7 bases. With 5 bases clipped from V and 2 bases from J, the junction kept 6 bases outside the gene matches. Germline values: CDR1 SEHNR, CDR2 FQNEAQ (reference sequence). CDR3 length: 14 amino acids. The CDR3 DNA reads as TGTGCCAGCAGCACCGATGACAGGGCCTACGAGCAGTACTTC. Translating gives CASSTDDRAYEQYF.

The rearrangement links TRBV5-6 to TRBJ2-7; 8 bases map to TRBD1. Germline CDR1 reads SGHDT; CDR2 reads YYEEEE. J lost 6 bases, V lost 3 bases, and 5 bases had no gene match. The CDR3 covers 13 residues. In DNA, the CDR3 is TGTGCCAGCAGCTCATGGACAGGGTTCGAGCAGTACTTC. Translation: CASSSWTGFEQYF.

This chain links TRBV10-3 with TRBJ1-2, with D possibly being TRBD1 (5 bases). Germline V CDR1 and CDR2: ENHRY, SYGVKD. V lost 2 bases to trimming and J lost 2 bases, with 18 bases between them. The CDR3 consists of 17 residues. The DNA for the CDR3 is TGTGCCATCAGTGAGACAAAGACGGGTACAGGAAACTATGGCTACACCTTC. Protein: CAISETKTGTGNYGYTF.

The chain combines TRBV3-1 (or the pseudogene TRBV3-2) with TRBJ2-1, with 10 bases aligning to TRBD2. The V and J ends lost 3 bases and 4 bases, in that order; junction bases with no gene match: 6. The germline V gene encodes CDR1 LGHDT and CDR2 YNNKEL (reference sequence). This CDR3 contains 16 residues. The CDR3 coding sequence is TGTGCCAGCAGCCAGGTAGCGGGAGGCCGATACAATGAGCAGTTCTTC. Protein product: CASSQVAGGRYNEQFF.

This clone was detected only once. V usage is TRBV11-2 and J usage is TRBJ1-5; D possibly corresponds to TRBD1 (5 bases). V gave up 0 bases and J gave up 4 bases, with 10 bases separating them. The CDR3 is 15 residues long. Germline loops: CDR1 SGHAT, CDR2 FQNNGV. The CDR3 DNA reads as TGTGCCAGCAGCTTAGAAGGGACGGAGAATCAGCCCCAGCATTTT. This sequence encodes CASSLEGTENQPQHF.

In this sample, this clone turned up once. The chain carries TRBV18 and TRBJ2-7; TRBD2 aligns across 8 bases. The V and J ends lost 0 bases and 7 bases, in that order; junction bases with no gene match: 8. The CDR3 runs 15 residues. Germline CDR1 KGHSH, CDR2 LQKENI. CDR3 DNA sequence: TGTGCCAGCTCACCACCGCCAGCGGGAGTAATGGAGCAGTACTTC. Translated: CASSPPPAGVMEQYF.

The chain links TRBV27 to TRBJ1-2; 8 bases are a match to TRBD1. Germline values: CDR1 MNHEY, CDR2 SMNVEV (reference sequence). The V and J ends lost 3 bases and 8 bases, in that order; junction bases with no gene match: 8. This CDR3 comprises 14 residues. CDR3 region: CASSFLDRGDGYTF. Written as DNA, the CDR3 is TGTGCCAGCAGTTTCCTCGACAGGGGTGACGGCTACACCTTC.

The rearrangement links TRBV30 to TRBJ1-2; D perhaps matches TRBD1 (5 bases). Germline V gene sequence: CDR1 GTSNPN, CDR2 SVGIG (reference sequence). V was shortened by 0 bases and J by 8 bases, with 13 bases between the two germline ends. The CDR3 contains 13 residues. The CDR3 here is CAWSVQEGDGYTF. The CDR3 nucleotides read TGTGCCTGGAGTGTACAAGAAGGGGACGGCTACACCTTC.

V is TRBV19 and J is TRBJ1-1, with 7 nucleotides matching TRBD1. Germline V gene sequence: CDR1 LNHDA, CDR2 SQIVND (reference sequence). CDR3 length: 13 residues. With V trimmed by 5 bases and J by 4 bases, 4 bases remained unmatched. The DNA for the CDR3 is TGTGCCAGTAGTCCCTACAGGGGCACTGAAGCTTTCTTT. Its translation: CASSPYRGTEAFF.

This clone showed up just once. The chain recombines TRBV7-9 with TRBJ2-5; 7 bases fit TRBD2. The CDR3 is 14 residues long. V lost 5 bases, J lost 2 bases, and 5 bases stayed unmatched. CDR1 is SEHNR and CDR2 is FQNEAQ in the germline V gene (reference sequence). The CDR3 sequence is CASSVTSAQETQYF. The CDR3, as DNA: TGTGCCAGCAGCGTAACTAGCGCACAAGAGACCCAGTACTTC.

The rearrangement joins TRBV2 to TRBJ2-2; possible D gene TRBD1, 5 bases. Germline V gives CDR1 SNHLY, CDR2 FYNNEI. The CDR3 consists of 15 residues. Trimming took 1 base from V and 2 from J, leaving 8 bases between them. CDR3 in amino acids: CASSEGTFNTGELFF. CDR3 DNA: TGTGCCAGCAGTGAAGGGACATTCAACACCGGGGAGCTGTTTTTT.

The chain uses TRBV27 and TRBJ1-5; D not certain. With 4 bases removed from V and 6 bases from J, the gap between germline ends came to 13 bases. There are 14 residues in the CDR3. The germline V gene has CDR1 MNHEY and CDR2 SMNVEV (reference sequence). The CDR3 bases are TGTGCCAGCAGTTCCCGAGGTCGTAGTCAGCCCCAGCATTTT. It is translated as CASSSRGRSQPQHF.